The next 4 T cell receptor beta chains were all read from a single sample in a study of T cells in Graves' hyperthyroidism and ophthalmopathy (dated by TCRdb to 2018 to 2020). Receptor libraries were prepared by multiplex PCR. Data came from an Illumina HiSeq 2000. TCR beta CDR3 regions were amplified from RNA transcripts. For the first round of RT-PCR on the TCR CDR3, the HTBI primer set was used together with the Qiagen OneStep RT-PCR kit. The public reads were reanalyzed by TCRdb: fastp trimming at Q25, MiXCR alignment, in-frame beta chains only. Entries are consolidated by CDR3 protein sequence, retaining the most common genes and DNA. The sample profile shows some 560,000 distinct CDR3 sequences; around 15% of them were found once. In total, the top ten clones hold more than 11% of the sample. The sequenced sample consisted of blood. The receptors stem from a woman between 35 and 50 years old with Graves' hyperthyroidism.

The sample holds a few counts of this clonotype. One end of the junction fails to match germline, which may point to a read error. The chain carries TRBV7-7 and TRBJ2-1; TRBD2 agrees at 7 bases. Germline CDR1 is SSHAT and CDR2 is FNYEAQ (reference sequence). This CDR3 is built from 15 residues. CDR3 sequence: CASSRGLVAYNEQFF. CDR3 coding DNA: TGTGCTAGCAGCCGCGGACTAGTAGCCTACAATGAGCAGTTCTTC.

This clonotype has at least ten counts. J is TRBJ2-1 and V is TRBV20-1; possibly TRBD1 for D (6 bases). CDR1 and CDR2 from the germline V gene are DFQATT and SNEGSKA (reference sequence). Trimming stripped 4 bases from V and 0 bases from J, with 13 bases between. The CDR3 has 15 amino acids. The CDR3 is CSAIEGGFSYNEQFF. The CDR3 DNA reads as TGCAGTGCTATCGAAGGGGGTTTCTCCTACAATGAGCAGTTCTTC.

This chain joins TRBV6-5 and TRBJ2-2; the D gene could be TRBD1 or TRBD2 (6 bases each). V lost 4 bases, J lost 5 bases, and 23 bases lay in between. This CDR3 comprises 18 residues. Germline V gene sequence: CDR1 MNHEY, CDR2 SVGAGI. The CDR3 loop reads CASSSRYRDGSKTGELFF. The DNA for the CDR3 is TGTGCCAGCAGTTCGCGCTACAGGGACGGGAGTAAAACCGGGGAGCTGTTTTTT.

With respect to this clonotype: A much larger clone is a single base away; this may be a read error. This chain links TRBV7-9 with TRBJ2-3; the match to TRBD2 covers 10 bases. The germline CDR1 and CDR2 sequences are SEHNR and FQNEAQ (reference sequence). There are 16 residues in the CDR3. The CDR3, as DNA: TGTGCCCGCAGTGCTAAGCGGGAGGGCCCCACAGATACGCAGTATTTT. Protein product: CARSAKREGPTDTQYF.